This TCR beta chain was recorded in a study of regulatory dendritic cells for organ transplantation. Whole-study results and caveats: Memory CD8+ T cells were the most oligoclonal; naive cells were highly diverse. Memory CD8+ clonal expansion seemed more limited with regulatory than mature dendritic cells.

With regard to this clone: The antigen is not known.

FACS sorted CD4+ or CD8+ T cells into CD45RA+ naive and CD45RO+ memory. The CDR3 extends over 16 amino acids. V lost 0 bases, J lost 1 base, and 10 bases lay in between. Germline values: CDR1 SGHRS, CDR2 YFSETQ. The protocol was immunoSEQ multiplex PCR, while the TCRdb copy is restricted to in-frame clones and leaves out a portion. Of roughly 28,000 clones in the sample, approximately 78% are singletons; the top ten hold about 0.1%. This TCR came from a human donor in good health. Sequencing used naive CD4+ T cells from blood. Subset described: CD45RA+ naive T cells. The chain combines TRBV5-1 with TRBJ2-2, with D unresolved. CDR3 nucleotide sequence: TGCGCCAGCAGCTTGGCGGCAGACAAGAACACCGGGGAGCTGTTTTTT. Its translation: CASSLAADKNTGELFF.